Each of the 18 T cell receptor beta chains below was sequenced from the same sample in a study of shared clonotypes between healthy human individuals. Repertoires were generated with immunoSEQ multiplex PCR, while TCRdb's copy carries only in-frame clones and drops some. The table lists about 2.3 million clones, more than 85% of them singletons. The sample taken for sequencing was naive CD4+ T cells from PBMCs. Specified subset: CD45RA+ positively selected. The receptors were gathered from a man between 18 and 29 years old in good health. Some clones in this sample may be carry-over from other donors' samples.

The V and J genes are TRBV9 and TRBJ2-1; D may be TRBD1 (6 bases). There are 15 residues in the CDR3. V was trimmed by 2 bases and J by 2 bases, leaving 11 bases between them. In germline, CDR1 is SGDLS, CDR2 YYNGEE. This CDR3 is CASSVHREPYNEQFF. DNA of the CDR3: TGTGCCAGCAGCGTCCACAGGGAACCCTACAATGAGCAGTTCTTC.

The chain uses TRBV11-2 and TRBJ2-1; TRBD2 matches at 13 bases. The trim removed 4 bases at V and 15 bases at J, leaving 9 bases unmatched. Germline CDR1 and CDR2: SGHAT and FQNNGV. CDR3 length equals 14 residues. The CDR3, as DNA: TGTGCCAGCAGCTCCACTAGCGGGAGGGCCGAGGTGTTCTTC. Translated, it gives CASSSTSGRAEVFF.

This rearrangement joins TRBV7-9 to TRBJ2-3, with 9 positions matching TRBD2. This CDR3 has 16 residues. Looked up from germline, CDR1 is SEHNR and CDR2 is FQNEAQ (reference sequence). Trimming at V came to 5 bases and at J to 0 bases, leaving 6 bases not matched to a gene. Here the CDR3 reads CASSPRTSVSTDTQYF. CDR3 nucleotide sequence: TGTGCCAGCAGCCCGAGGACTAGCGTGAGCACAGATACGCAGTATTTT.

The chain employs TRBV6-1 and TRBJ1-2; a weak D match, TRBD1 (5 bases). The V gene lost 6 bases and the J gene lost 7 bases, with 15 bases spanning the gap. Germline V gene sequence: CDR1 MNHNS, CDR2 SASEGT. CDR3 length: 13 residues. CDR3 DNA: TGTGCCAGCAGAGAACCGGGGCAGGCTGGCTACACCTTC. Protein product: CASREPGQAGYTF.

The V call is TRBV6-5, the J call TRBJ2-7; D gene ambiguous. CDR1 and CDR2 (germline): MNHEY, SVGAGI. V shed 0 bases and J shed 5 bases, with 14 bases lying between them. The CDR3 runs 15 residues. This chain's CDR3 is CASSYSSGRTNEQYF. DNA of the CDR3: TGTGCCAGCAGTTACTCGTCAGGCAGAACGAACGAGCAGTACTTC.

The CDR3 bases are TGTGCCAGCAGCCTGGGAACCTACAATGAGCAGTTCTTC. Encoded protein: CASSLGTYNEQFF. The chain recombines TRBV7-7 with TRBJ2-1; D is undetermined. Per germline, CDR1 SSHAT and CDR2 FNYEAQ (reference sequence). The CDR3 length is 13 residues. Trimming removed 5 bases at V and 2 bases at J, with 7 bases between.

This clone appeared once. The genes are TRBV28 and TRBJ1-1; 7 bases align to TRBD1. CDR1 and CDR2 from the germline V gene are MDHEN and SYDVKM. J was trimmed by 2 bases and V by 3 bases; bases with no gene match: 6. The CDR3 totals 15 residues. The CDR3 loop is CASSLATGSNTEAFF. DNA for the CDR3: TGTGCCAGCAGTTTGGCGACAGGGTCCAACACTGAAGCTTTCTTT.

The chain is built from TRBV5-1 and TRBJ1-1; 8 bases are a match to TRBD1. CDR3 length: 18 residues. The ends lost 3 bases at V and 2 bases at J; junction bases unmatched: 15. Per germline, CDR1 SGHRS and CDR2 YFSETQ. The CDR3 DNA is TGCGCCAGCAGCTCCCTTCAAGGACAGGGAAGATTCAACACTGAAGCTTTCTTT. Translated, it gives CASSSLQGQGRFNTEAFF.

This clone appeared once. This chain joins TRBV6-1 and TRBJ1-4, with 10 bases fitting TRBD1. The CDR3 totals 15 residues. Germline-derived CDR1 and CDR2 are MNHNS and SASEGT. V gave up 2 bases and J gave up 7 bases; unmatched junction bases: 4. CDR3 loop: CASSEKRTGGEKLFF. CDR3 DNA: TGTGCCAGCAGTGAAAAAAGGACAGGGGGTGAAAAACTGTTTTTT.

Turning to this clone: This specimen includes other DNA sequences encoding the same CDR3. The chain is built from TRBV7-9 and TRBJ1-4, with TRBD1 matching over 8 bases. V trimming: 3 bases; J trimming: 0 bases; junction bases outside the gene matches: 3. CDR3 size: 16 residues. In germline, CDR1 is SEHNR, CDR2 FQNEAQ (reference sequence). This chain's CDR3 is CASSLGTGATNEKLFF. Here the CDR3 DNA reads TGTGCCAGCAGCTTGGGGACAGGAGCAACTAATGAAAAACTGTTTTTT.

This clone showed up just once. The chain links TRBV7-9 to TRBJ2-7; no clear D. V lost 5 bases, J lost 6 bases, and 11 bases lay in between. Germline CDR1 reads SEHNR; CDR2 reads FQNEAQ (reference sequence). This CDR3 spans 12 amino acids. This CDR3 is CASSRLGVEQYF. The CDR3 DNA reads TGTGCCAGCAGCCGCCTAGGCGTCGAGCAGTACTTC. The whole variable domain, remainder taken from reference TRBV7-9 and TRBJ2-7, is DTGVSQNPRHKITKRGQNVTFRCDPISEHNRLYWYRQTLGQGPEFLTYFQNEAQLEKSRLLSDRFSAERPKGSFSTLEIQRTEQGDSAMYLCASSRLGVEQYFGPGTRLTVT.

V usage is TRBV4-1 and J usage is TRBJ2-7; 7 bases map to TRBD2. CDR3 length: 15 amino acids. Trimming cost V 4 bases and J 1 base; bases outside gene matches: 7. The germline V gene encodes CDR1 MGHRA and CDR2 YSYEKL. The DNA of the CDR3 is TGCGCCAGCAGCCCCCCTGGAGCGGGGTCCTACGAGCAGTACTTC. Translation gives CASSPPGAGSYEQYF.

In its sample, this clone was seen once. The rearrangement joins TRBV27 to TRBJ2-2; 7 bases match TRBD2. Germline V gene sequence: CDR1 MNHEY, CDR2 SMNVEV (reference sequence). This CDR3 is 15 amino acids long. J lost 1 base, V lost 5 bases, and 4 bases had no gene match. CDR3 loop: CASSTLAVNTGELFF. CDR3 DNA sequence: TGTGCCAGCAGTACGCTAGCGGTGAACACCGGGGAGCTGTTTTTT.

This chain links TRBV18 with TRBJ2-7, with 7 bases lining up with TRBD2. Germline V gene data show CDR1 as KGHSH and CDR2 as LQKENI. J lost 5 bases, V lost 1 base, and 11 bases had no gene match. This CDR3 spans 16 amino acids. The CDR3 region is CASSPRQAGPGDEQYF. The CDR3 nucleotides read TGTGCCAGCTCACCACGTCAAGCGGGACCCGGGGACGAGCAGTACTTC. Filled out from reference TRBV18 and TRBJ2-7, the complete variable domain reads NAGVMQNPRHLVRRRGQEARLRCSPMKGHSHVYWYRQLPEEGLKFMVYLQKENIIDESGMPKERFSAEFPKEGPSILRIQQVVRGDSAAYFCASSPRQAGPGDEQYFGPGTRLTVT.

The chain combines TRBV10-3 with TRBJ2-1; TRBD1 matches 9 bases. V was clipped by 6 bases and J by 4 bases; unmatched bases: 4. This CDR3 is built from 14 residues. CDR1 and CDR2 from the germline V gene are ENHRY and SYGVKD. The CDR3 loop is CAIRGQGPYNEQFF. Written as DNA, the CDR3 is TGTGCCATCAGGGGACAGGGCCCATACAATGAGCAGTTCTTC.

This sequence joins TRBV5-1 and TRBJ1-2; 7 nucleotides line up with TRBD1. Unmatched junction bases numbered 3, after V lost 0 bases and J lost 1 base. This CDR3 spans 15 amino acids. Germline CDR1 SGHRS, CDR2 YFSETQ. The CDR3 region is CASSLEGANNYGYTF. CDR3 in DNA: TGCGCCAGCAGCTTGGAGGGGGCAAATAACTATGGCTACACCTTC.

The V and J genes are TRBV5-1 and TRBJ2-2, with D perhaps TRBD1 or TRBD2 (5 bases each). V lost 1 base to trimming and J lost 6 bases, with 16 bases between them. The CDR3 is made up of 16 amino acids. From germline, CDR1 is SGHRS and CDR2 YFSETQ. CDR3 DNA: TGCGCCAGCAGCTTGTATGGGACCTCATTGGCCGGGGAGCTGTTTTTT. Amino acid sequence: CASSLYGTSLAGELFF.

The table lists this clone with a few counts. Within the sample, other DNA sequences also encode this same CDR3. This chain links TRBV5-1 with TRBJ2-5; D unclear. The germline V gene has CDR1 SGHRS and CDR2 YFSETQ. V dropped 0 bases and J dropped 5 bases, with 11 bases sitting between them. This CDR3 region has 14 residues. The CDR3 nucleotides read TGCGCCAGCAGCTTGGGGGCAGTGGGGGAGACCCAGTACTTC. Amino acid sequence: CASSLGAVGETQYF. Combining the CDR3 with reference TRBV5-1 and TRBJ2-5 gives the whole variable domain KAGVTQTPRYLIKTRGQQVTLSCSPISGHRSVSWYQQTPGQGLQFLFEYFSETQRNKGNFPGRFSGRQFSNSRSEMNVSTLELGDSALYLCASSLGAVGETQYFGPGTRLLVL.